This TCR beta chain is drawn from a study of cytomegalovirus exposure and HLA in healthy donors. Broader study findings: For presence/absence analyses, sequencing depth was assumed to be roughly uniform across donors. According to the study, 160 or so TCR beta chains were cytomegalovirus-associated.

PCR used 60 Vbeta primers and 13 Jbeta primers. Data came from immunoSEQ multiplex PCR; TCRdb stores just in-frame clones and leaves some out. The sample includes approximately 300,000 clones, approximately 84% seen only once; the top ten take approximately 2%. Trimming cost V 3 bases and J 7 bases, with 13 bases left between them. Germline CDR1 and CDR2: ENHRY and SYGVKD. CDR3 length: 14 residues. The sample holds a few counts of this clone. Its antigen is not known. The receptor was derived from a woman aged 40-49 years in good health and CMV-seropositive. The chain combines TRBV10-3 with TRBJ1-5, with D possibly TRBD1 on 5 matching bases. Specimen: PBMCs. DNA of the CDR3: TGTGCCATCAGTGACGGGGGAGGCCGCCAGCCCCAGCATTTT. The encoded protein is CAISDGGGRQPQHF.